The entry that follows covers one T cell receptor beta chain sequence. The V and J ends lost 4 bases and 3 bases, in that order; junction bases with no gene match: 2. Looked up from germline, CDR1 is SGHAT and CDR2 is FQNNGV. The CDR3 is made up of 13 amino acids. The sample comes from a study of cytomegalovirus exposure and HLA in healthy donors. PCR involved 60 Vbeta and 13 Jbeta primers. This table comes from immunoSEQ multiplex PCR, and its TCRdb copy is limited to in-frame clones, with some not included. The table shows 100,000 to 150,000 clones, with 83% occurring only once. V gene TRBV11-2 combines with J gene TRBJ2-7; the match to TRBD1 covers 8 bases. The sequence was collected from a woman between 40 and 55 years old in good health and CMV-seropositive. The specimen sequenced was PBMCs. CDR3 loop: CASSSGQVYEQYF. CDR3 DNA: TGTGCCAGCAGCTCGGGACAGGTCTACGAGCAGTACTTC.